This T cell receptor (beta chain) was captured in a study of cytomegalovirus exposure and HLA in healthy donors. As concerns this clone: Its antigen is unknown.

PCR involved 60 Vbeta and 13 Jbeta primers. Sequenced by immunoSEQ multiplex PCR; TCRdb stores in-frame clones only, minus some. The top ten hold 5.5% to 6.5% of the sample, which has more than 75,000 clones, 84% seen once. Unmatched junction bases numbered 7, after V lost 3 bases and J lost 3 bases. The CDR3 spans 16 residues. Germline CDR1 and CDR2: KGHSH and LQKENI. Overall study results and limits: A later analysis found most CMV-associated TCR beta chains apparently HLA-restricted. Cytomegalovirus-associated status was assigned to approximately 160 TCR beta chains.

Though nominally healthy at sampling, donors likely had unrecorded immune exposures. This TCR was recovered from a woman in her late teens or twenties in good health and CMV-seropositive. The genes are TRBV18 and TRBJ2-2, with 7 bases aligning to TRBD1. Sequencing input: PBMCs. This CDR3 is CASSPPGTVDTGELFF. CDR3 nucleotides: TGTGCCAGCTCACCGCCCGGGACAGTGGACACCGGGGAGCTGTTTTTT. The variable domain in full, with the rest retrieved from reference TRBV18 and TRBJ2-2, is NAGVMQNPRHLVRRRGQEARLRCSPMKGHSHVYWYRQLPEEGLKFMVYLQKENIIDESGMPKERFSAEFPKEGPSILRIQQVVRGDSAAYFCASSPPGTVDTGELFFGEGSRLTVL.